This T cell receptor (beta chain) emerged from a study of read filtering for tumor transcriptome and immune sequencing. Study in general: By R-ISS, stages I, II and III held about 8, 15 and 7 patients.

The library was built from roughly 400 ng RNA with molecular barcoded adaptors for alpha/delta and beta/gamma chains. TCRdb called the reads again in MiXCR, with one record for every CDR3 protein. The sample lists tens of thousands of distinct CDR3 sequences, roughly 19% seen once, with around 15% in the top ten. Sampling of bone marrow took place during active disease in every patient. This clonotype has ten or more counts. Germline V gene data show CDR1 as DFQATT and CDR2 as SNEGSKA (reference sequence). This CDR3 contains 15 residues. Trimming left V 3 bases short and J 0 bases short, with 9 bases between.

The sample taken for sequencing was a population of CD138-negative cells sorted from bone marrow. The TCR sequence derives from a donor at least 40 years old with multiple myeloma. The chain couples TRBV20-1 to TRBJ2-6, with D uncertain. CDR3 residues: CSASGGVSGANVLTF. The CDR3 DNA sequence: TGCAGTGCTAGTGGCGGAGTCTCTGGGGCCAACGTCCTGACTTTC.